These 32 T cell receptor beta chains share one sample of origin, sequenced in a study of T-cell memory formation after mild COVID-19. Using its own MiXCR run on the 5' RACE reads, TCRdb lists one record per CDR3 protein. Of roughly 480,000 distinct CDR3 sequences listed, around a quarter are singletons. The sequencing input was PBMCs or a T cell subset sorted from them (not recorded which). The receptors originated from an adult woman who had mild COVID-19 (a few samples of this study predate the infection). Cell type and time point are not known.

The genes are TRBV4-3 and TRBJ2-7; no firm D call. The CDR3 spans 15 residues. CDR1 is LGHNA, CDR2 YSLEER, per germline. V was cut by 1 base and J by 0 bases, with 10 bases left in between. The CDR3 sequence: CASSQGESSSYEQYF. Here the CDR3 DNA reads TGCGCCAGCAGCCAAGGAGAATCGAGCTCCTACGAGCAGTACTTC.

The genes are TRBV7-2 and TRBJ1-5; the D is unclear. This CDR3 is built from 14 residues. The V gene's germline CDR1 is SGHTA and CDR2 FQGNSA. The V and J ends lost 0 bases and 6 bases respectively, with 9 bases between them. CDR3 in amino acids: CASSLARVSQPQHF. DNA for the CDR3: TGTGCCAGCAGCTTAGCCCGCGTTAGTCAGCCCCAGCATTTT.

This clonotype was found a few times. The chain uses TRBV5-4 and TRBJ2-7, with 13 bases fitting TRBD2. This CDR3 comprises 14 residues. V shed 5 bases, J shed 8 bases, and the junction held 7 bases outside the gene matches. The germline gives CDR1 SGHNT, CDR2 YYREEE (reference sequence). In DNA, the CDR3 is TGTGCCAGCAGGCCCGGGACTAGCGGGATTCAGCAGTACTTC. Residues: CASRPGTSGIQQYF.

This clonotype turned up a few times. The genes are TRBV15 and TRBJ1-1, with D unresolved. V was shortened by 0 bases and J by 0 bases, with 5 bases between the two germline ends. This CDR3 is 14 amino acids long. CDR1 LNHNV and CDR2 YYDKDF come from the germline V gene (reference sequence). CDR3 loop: CATSRDRLNTEAFF. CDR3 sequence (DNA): TGTGCCACCAGCAGAGACAGGCTGAACACTGAAGCTTTCTTT.

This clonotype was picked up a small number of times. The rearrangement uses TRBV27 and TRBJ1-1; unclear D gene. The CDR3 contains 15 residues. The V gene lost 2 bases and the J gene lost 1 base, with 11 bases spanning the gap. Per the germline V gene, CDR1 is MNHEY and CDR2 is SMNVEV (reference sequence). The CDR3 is CASSLMPGGNTEAFF. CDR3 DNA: TGTGCCAGCAGTTTAATGCCCGGCGGGAACACTGAAGCTTTCTTT.

The CDR3 sequence: CSASGWGDLYNEQFF. The CDR3 DNA reads as TGCAGTGCTAGCGGTTGGGGGGACTTATACAATGAGCAGTTCTTC. The chain carries TRBV20-1 and TRBJ2-1; TRBD2 is a possible D gene (6 bases). Germline lookup yields CDR1 DFQATT and CDR2 SNEGSKA (reference sequence). This CDR3 is built from 15 residues. V lost 3 bases and J lost 4, with 16 bases in between.

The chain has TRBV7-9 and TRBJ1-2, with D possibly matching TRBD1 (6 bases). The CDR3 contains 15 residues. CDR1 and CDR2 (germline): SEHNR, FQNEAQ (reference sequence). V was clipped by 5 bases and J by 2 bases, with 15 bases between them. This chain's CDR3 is CASSRGTPRNYGYTF. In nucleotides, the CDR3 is TGTGCCAGCAGCCGTGGGACACCGAGGAACTATGGCTACACCTTC.

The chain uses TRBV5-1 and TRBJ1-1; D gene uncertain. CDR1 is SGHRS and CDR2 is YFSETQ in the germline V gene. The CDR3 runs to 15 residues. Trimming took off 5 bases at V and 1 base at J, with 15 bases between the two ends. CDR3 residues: CASSFFASENTEAFF. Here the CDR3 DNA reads TGCGCCAGCAGTTTTTTCGCCTCGGAGAACACTGAAGCTTTCTTT.

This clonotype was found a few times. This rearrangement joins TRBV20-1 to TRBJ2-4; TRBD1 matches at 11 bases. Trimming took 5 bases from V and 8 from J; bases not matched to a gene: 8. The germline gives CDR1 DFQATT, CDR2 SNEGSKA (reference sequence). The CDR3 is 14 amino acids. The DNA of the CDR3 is TGCAGTGCTGGGGACAGGGGGGGAAGTTACATTCAGTACTTC. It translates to CSAGDRGGSYIQYF.

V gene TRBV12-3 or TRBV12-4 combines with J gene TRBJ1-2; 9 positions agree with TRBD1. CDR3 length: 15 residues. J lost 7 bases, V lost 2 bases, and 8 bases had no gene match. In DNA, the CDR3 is TGTGCCAGCAGTTTATGGGAACAGGGGGCGCGTGGCTACACCTTC. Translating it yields CASSLWEQGARGYTF.

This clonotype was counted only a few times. The CDR3 region is CASRGLAWDTQYF. The DNA of the CDR3 is TGTGCCAGCAGAGGACTAGCTTGGGATACGCAGTATTTT. The chain recombines TRBV25-1 with TRBJ2-3; 8 bases fit TRBD2. In germline, CDR1 is MGHDK, CDR2 SYGVNS. V was pared by 6 bases and J by 6 bases, with 5 bases of the junction left unmatched. The CDR3 is 13 amino acids.

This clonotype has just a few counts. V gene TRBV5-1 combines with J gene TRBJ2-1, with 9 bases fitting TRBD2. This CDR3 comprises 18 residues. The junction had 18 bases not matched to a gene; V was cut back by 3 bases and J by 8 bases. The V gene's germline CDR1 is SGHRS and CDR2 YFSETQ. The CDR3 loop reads CASSSDAVGLALIDEQFF. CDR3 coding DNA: TGCGCCAGCAGCTCCGACGCCGTCGGACTAGCGCTTATTGATGAGCAGTTCTTC.

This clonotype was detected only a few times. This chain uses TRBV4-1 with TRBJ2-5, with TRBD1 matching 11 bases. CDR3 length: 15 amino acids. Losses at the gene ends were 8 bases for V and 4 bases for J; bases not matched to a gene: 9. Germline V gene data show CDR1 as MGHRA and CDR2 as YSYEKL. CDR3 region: CASGSGQGVGETQYF. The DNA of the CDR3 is TGCGCCAGCGGGTCGGGACAGGGGGTCGGAGAGACCCAGTACTTC.

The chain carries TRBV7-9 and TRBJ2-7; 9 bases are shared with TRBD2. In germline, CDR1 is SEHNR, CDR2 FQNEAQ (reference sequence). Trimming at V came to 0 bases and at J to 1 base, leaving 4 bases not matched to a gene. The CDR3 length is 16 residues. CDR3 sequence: CASSLAAGGSSYEQYF. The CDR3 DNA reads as TGTGCCAGCAGCTTAGCAGCGGGAGGTTCGTCCTACGAGCAGTACTTC.

CDR3: CSASNGGGGADTEAFF. CDR3 sequence (DNA): TGCAGTGCTAGCAACGGGGGAGGGGGCGCGGACACTGAAGCTTTCTTT. The chain carries TRBV20-1 and TRBJ1-1; 7 positions match TRBD1. J was trimmed by 3 bases and V by 3 bases; bases with no gene match: 13. Germline V gene data show CDR1 as DFQATT and CDR2 as SNEGSKA (reference sequence). The CDR3 is 16 residues long.

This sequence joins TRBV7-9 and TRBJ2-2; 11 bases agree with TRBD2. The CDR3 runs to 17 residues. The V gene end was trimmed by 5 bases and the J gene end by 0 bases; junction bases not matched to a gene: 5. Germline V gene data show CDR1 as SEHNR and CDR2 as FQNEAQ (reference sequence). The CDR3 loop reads CASSTRLAGTNTGELFF. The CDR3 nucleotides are TGTGCCAGCAGCACCCGACTAGCGGGGACGAACACCGGGGAGCTGTTTTTT.

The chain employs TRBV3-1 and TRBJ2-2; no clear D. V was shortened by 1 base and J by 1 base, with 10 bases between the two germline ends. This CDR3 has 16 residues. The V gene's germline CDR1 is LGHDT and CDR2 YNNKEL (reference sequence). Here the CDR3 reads CASSQVMTLNTGELFF. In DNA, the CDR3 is TGTGCCAGCAGCCAAGTTATGACCCTGAACACCGGGGAGCTGTTTTTT.

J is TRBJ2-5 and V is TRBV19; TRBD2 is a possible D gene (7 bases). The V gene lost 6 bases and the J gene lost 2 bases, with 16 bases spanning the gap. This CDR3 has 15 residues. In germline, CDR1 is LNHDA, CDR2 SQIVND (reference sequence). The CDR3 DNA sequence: TGTGCCAGTAGGAGCGGACAGCGGGAACAAGAGACCCAGTACTTC. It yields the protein CASRSGQREQETQYF.

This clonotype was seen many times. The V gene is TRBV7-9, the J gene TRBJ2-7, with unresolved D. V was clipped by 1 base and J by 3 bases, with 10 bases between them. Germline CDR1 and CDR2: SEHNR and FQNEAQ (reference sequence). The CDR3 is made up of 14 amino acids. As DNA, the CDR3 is TGTGCCAGCAGCTTAGTTGGAGCCTACTACGAGCAGTACTTC. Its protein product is CASSLVGAYYEQYF.

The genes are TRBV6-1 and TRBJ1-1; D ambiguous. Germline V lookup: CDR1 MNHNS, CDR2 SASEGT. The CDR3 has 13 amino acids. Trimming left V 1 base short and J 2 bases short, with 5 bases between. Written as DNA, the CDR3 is TGTGCCAGCAGTGAAGAAGGTAACACTGAAGCTTTCTTT. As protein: CASSEEGNTEAFF.

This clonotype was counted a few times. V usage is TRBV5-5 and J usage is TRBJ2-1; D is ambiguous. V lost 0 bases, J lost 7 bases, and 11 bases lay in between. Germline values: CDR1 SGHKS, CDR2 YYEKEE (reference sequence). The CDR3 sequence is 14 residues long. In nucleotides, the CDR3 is TGTGCCAGCAGCTTGGAAAGCCCGGCGAATGAGCAGTTCTTC. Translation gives CASSLESPANEQFF. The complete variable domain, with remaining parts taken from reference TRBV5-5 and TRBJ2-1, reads DAGVTQSPTHLIKTRGQQVTLRCSPISGHKSVSWYQQVLGQGPQFIFQYYEKEERGRGNFPDRFSARQFPNYSSELNVNALLLGDSALYLCASSLESPANEQFFGPGTRLTVL.

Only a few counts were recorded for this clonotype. CDR3 in amino acids: CASSQEPGLTDEQFF. The CDR3 nucleotides read TGCGCCAGCAGCCAAGAGCCAGGGCTCACGGATGAGCAGTTCTTC. V and J are TRBV4-1 and TRBJ2-1; a possible D gene is TRBD1 (5 bases). CDR1 and CDR2 (germline): MGHRA, YSYEKL. Trimming removed 0 bases at V and 8 bases at J, with 14 bases between. The CDR3 has 15 amino acids.

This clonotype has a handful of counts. For the CDR3, the DNA is TGTGCCAGCGACGCAGGCAGGGGAAACACTGAAGCTTTCTTT. Translating it yields CASDAGRGNTEAFF. The V and J genes are TRBV7-2 and TRBJ1-1, with a possible D match to TRBD1 (6 bases). V lost 8 bases and J lost 2, with 15 bases in between. This CDR3 spans 14 amino acids. CDR1 is SGHTA and CDR2 is FQGNSA in the germline V gene.

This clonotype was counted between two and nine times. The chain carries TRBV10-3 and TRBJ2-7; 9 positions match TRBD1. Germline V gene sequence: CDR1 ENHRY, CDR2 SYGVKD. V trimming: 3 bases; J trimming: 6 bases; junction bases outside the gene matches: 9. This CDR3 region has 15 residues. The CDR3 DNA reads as TGTGCCATCAGTGATCCGGGACAGGGAGGGTCCGAGCAGTACTTC. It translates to CAISDPGQGGSEQYF.

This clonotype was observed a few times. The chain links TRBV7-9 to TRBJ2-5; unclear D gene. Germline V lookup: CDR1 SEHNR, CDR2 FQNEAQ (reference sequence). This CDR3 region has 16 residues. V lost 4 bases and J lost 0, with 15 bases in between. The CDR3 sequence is CASSSPGWYNQETQYF. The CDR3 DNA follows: TGTGCCAGCAGCTCCCCGGGCTGGTACAACCAAGAGACCCAGTACTTC.

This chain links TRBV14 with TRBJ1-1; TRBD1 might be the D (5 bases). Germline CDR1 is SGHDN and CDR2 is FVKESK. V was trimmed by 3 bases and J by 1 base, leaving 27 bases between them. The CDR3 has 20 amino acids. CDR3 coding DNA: TGTGCCAGCAGCCACTTGTCAGGGTGGGGCCCCATTATTCAGAACACTGAAGCTTTCTTT. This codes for CASSHLSGWGPIIQNTEAFF.

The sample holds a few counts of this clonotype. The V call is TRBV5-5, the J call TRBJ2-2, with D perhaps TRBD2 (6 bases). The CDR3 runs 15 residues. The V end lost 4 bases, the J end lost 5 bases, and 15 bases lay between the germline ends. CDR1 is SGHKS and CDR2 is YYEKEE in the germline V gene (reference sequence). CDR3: CASSTGGPVTGELFF. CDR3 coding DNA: TGTGCCAGCAGCACCGGAGGGCCAGTTACCGGGGAGCTGTTTTTT.

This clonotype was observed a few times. This CDR3 is CASSFNSGGGYTF. CDR3 nucleotides: TGTGCCAGCAGTTTTAACTCAGGGGGCGGCTACACCTTC. This rearrangement joins TRBV12-3 or TRBV12-4 to TRBJ1-2; TRBD1 matches 8 bases. The V segment lost 3 bases and the J segment 8 bases; nucleotides outside the gene matches: 5. The CDR3 is 13 amino acids.

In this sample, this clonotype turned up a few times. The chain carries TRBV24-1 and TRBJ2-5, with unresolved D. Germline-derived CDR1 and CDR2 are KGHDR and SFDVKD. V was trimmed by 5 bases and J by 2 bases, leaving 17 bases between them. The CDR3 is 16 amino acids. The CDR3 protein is CATSGDRVDPQETQYF. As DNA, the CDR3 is TGTGCCACCAGTGGTGATAGGGTCGACCCGCAAGAGACCCAGTACTTC.

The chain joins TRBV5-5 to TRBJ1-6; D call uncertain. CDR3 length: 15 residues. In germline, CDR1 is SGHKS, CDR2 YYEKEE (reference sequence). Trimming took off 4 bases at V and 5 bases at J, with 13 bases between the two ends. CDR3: CASSLTPWDNSPLHF. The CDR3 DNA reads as TGTGCCAGCAGCCTAACCCCCTGGGATAATTCACCCCTCCACTTT.

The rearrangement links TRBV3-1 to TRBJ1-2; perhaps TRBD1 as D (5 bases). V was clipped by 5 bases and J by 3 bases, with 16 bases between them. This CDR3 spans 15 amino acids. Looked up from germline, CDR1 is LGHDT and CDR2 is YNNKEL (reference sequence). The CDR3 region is CASSLSLGVDYGYTF. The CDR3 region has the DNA TGTGCCAGCAGCTTAAGTCTGGGGGTGGACTATGGCTACACCTTC.

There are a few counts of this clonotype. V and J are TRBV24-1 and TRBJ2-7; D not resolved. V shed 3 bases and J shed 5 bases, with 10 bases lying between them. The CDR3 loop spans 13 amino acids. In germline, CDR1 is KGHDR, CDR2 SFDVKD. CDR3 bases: TGTGCCACCAGTGATCCCAGGATCGACGAGCAGTACTTC. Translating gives CATSDPRIDEQYF.